The 11 T cell receptor beta chains reported below all come from one sample, sequenced in a study of blood T cell repertoires in COVID-19 (TCRdb year 2020). Libraries were constructed by the immunoSEQ multiplex PCR assay. TCRdb stores this immuneACCESS table with in-frame sequences only. Part of the clones is absent; in the studies checked, under half of the shortfall reflects unresolved V genes, and no reason is known for the rest. The sample table shows 200,000 to 250,000 clones, and around 87% are seen once. The top ten clonotypes cover about 9.4% of the sample. Sequenced: peripheral blood. These receptors were obtained from a woman between 45 and 65 years old with COVID-19, enrolled during active disease.

In the case of this clone: Additional DNA sequences in this sample encode the identical CDR3. This sequence joins TRBV5-1 and TRBJ1-1; no clear D gene. Per the germline V gene, CDR1 is SGHRS and CDR2 is YFSETQ. The length of the CDR3 is 14 residues. The V end was cut by 3 bases, the J end by 0 bases, with 9 bases between. The CDR3 loop reads CASSSRGMNTEAFF. The CDR3 nucleotides are TGCGCCAGCAGCTCCCGCGGCATGAACACTGAAGCTTTCTTT.

The rearrangement joins TRBV7-8 to TRBJ2-2, with D tentatively TRBD1 (6 bases). CDR3 length equals 18 residues. V was clipped by 2 bases and J by 5 bases, with 21 bases between them. Germline CDR1 and CDR2: SGHVS and FQNEAQ. Here the CDR3 DNA reads TGTGCCAGCAGCTTATCAGACAGGAGCGCCACGGGAACCGGGGAGCTGTTTTTT. Its protein is CASSLSDRSATGTGELFF.

V usage is TRBV29-1 and J usage is TRBJ1-2, with a tentative D call TRBD1 (6 bases). The germline V gene encodes CDR1 SQVTM and CDR2 ANQGSEA. The germline V and J ends were trimmed by 2 bases and 5 bases, with 12 bases remaining between them. The CDR3 is 13 amino acids. This chain's CDR3 is CSVEKGGGYGYTF. The DNA of the CDR3 is TGCAGCGTTGAAAAGGGAGGGGGATATGGCTACACCTTC.

The chain uses TRBV30 and TRBJ1-1, with a weak D call TRBD1 (5 bases). The germline V gene encodes CDR1 GTSNPN and CDR2 SVGIG (reference sequence). This CDR3 comprises 12 residues. The ends were cut back, 6 bases at V and 0 bases at J, with 8 bases in the middle. CDR3 DNA: TGTGCCTGCAGGGCCCTGAACACTGAAGCTTTCTTT. Translation gives CACRALNTEAFF.

The V call is TRBV28, the J call TRBJ2-3, with TRBD2 matching 7 bases. J gave up 2 bases and V 7 bases, and 12 bases lay outside the gene matches. CDR3 size: 16 residues. Germline assignment: CDR1 MDHEN and CDR2 SYDVKM. CDR3 DNA sequence: TGTGCCAGCAAGATCCCGGGACTAAGTAACACAGATACGCAGTATTTT. Translation gives CASKIPGLSNTDTQYF.

The genes are TRBV30 and TRBJ1-1, with D unclear. Per germline, CDR1 GTSNPN and CDR2 SVGIG (reference sequence). V lost 1 base and J lost 10, with 28 bases in between. This CDR3 has 17 amino acids. The DNA of the CDR3 is TGTGCCTGGAGTGACTTCGGGCATGGCCAAAGAGGGATCGGAGCTTTCTTT. It encodes CAWSDFGHGQRGIGAFF.

With regard to this clone: In the same sample, other DNA sequences code for this CDR3. The chain recombines TRBV27 with TRBJ2-2, with D maybe TRBD1 (6 bases). The CDR3 consists of 14 residues. From germline, CDR1 is MNHEY and CDR2 SMNVEV (reference sequence). Trimming removed 3 bases from V and 1 base from J, with 6 bases in between. The CDR3 spells CASSLGQNTGELFF. The CDR3 coding sequence is TGTGCCAGCAGTTTGGGACAGAACACCGGGGAGCTGTTTTTT.

The chain couples TRBV25-1 to TRBJ1-4, with 8 bases matching TRBD1. Germline V gene sequence: CDR1 MGHDK, CDR2 SYGVNS. The V segment lost 5 bases and the J segment 3 bases; nucleotides outside the gene matches: 5. The CDR3 has 15 amino acids. This CDR3 reads CASSPGTGPNEKLFF. In nucleotides, the CDR3 is TGTGCCAGCAGTCCCGGGACAGGTCCTAATGAAAAACTGTTTTTT. Together with reference TRBV25-1 and TRBJ1-4, the CDR3 gives the full variable domain: EADIYQTPRYLVIGTGKKITLECSQTMGHDKMYWYQQDPGMELHLIHYSYGVNSTEKGDLSSESTVSRIRTEHFPLTLESARPSHTSQYLCASSPGTGPNEKLFFGSGTQLSVL.

The count of this clone is one. The chain has TRBV6-5 and TRBJ2-6; D is possibly TRBD2 (6 bases). The germline V and J ends were trimmed by 6 bases and 1 base, with 10 bases remaining between them. This CDR3 region has 15 residues. Germline V gene data show CDR1 as MNHEY and CDR2 as SVGAGI. The CDR3 loop is CASRGGSSGANVLTF. CDR3 DNA sequence: TGTGCCAGCAGGGGGGGTAGTTCTGGGGCCAACGTCCTGACTTTC.

This clone was seen once. The rearrangement uses TRBV3-1 (or the pseudogene TRBV3-2) and TRBJ2-1; 10 positions agree with TRBD2. The germline gives CDR1 LGHDT, CDR2 YNNKEL (reference sequence). This CDR3 is built from 16 residues. V shed 3 bases, J shed 4 bases, and the junction held 6 bases outside the gene matches. For the CDR3, the DNA is TGTGCCAGCAGCCAGTCTAGCGGGGGTATTTACAATGAGCAGTTCTTC. This gives the protein CASSQSSGGIYNEQFF.

V usage is TRBV6-5 and J usage is TRBJ2-1, with a weak D call TRBD1 (5 bases). Between the trimmed V and J ends, which lost 2 bases and 12 bases, there was a span of 20 bases. The CDR3 totals 15 residues. CDR1 MNHEY and CDR2 SVGAGI come from the germline V gene. For the CDR3, the DNA is TGTGCCAGCAGTTACGACAGCCCACGTGTGGCCCTGCAGTTCTTC. Translating it yields CASSYDSPRVALQFF.